The sequence of this TCR beta chain was determined in a study of cytomegalovirus exposure and HLA in healthy donors. Per germline, CDR1 SSHAT and CDR2 FNYEAQ (reference sequence). V gave up 5 bases and J gave up 3 bases, with 12 bases separating them. CDR3 length: 14 residues. It was with 60 Vbeta and 13 Jbeta primers that the PCR ran. Assay: immunoSEQ multiplex PCR; the TCRdb copy retains only in-frame clones and omits some. The sample carries over 100,000 clones, roughly three quarters recorded once. The TCR was taken from a woman in her 40s in good health and CMV-seronegative. The sequenced sample consisted of PBMCs. V usage is TRBV7-7 and J usage is TRBJ2-3; D is possibly TRBD2 (5 bases). The CDR3 is CASSPRARTDTQYF. DNA for the CDR3: TGTGCCAGCAGCCCGAGGGCGCGGACAGATACGCAGTATTTT.